This TCR beta chain was recorded in a study of beta chain features in type 1 diabetes. Study information: Cell yields, gender and age were comparable in patients and healthy donors. The study, taken as a whole, reports: TCRB CDR3s from Type 1 diabetes patients were moderately but significantly shorter in all four CD4+ subsets.

The authors reverse transcribed all of the isolated RNA, so sequencing captured expressed TCRB transcripts. Sequencing was performed with immunoSEQ multiplex PCR; in TCRdb, only in-frame clones are kept and a portion is missing. The sample consists of about 170,000 clones, roughly 8% of them appearing once. The purity of all sorted populations exceeded 95%. This clone appeared a few times. No antigen is known for it. The CDR3 extends over 15 amino acids. The sample comprised central memory CD4+ T cells from blood. J is TRBJ1-1 and V is TRBV21-1; TRBD1 reflects the table's D call only, with no check against the DNA. TRBV21-1 is annotated as a pseudogene. The sequence was obtained from a woman between 35 and 50 years old with type 1 diabetes. CDR3 sequence (DNA): TGTGCCAGCAGCAAGCCGGGACAGGGTATGTCTGAAGCTTTCTTT. This encodes CASSKPGQGMSEAFF.